This TCR beta chain was recovered during a study of T cell responses to AZD1222 COVID-19 vaccine. CDR3 length: 15 amino acids. Germline V gene sequence: CDR1 MNHEY, CDR2 SMNVEV (reference sequence). Unmatched junction bases numbered 9, after V lost 4 bases and J lost 6 bases. Clones were sequenced by immunoSEQ multiplex PCR, and TCRdb holds only the in-frame ones, with some missing. The sample carries 95,000 to 150,000 clones, approximately 92% recorded once. The study's findings and limits: The peak T cell response came first, and repertoires were sampled only after it. Spike was spanned by vaccine-associated CD4 TCRs, with dominance at 160-218 and 743-854.

About this clone: Its target is unknown.

This specimen was peripheral blood, taken on day 0 of AZD1222 vaccination. The rearrangement links TRBV27 to TRBJ1-2, with 9 bases aligning to TRBD1. This clonotype was sampled from an adult in good health. CDR3: CASSSPGQGHHGYTF. CDR3 bases: TGTGCCAGCAGTTCACCGGGACAGGGTCATCATGGCTACACCTTC.